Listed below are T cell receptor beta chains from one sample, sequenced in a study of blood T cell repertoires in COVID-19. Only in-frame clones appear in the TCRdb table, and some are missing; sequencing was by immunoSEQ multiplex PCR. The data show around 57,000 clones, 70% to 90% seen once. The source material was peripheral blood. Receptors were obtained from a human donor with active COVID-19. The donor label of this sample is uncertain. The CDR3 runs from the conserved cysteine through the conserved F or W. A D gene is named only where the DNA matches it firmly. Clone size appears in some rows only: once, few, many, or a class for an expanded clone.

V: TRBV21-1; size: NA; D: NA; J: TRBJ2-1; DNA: TGTGCCAGCAGCAAAGAGGGACAATTCTACAATGAGCAGTTCTTC; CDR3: CASSKEGQFYNEQFF
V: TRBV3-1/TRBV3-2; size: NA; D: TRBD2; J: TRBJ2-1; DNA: TGTGCCAGCAGCCAAGATCTGGCCCTTGGACTAGGAAGGTTCTTC; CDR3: CASSQDLALGLGRFF
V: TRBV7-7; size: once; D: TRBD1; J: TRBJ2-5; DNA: TGTGCCAGCAGCTCGAACCGGGACAGCCAAGAGACCCAGTACTTC; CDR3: CASSSNRDSQETQYF
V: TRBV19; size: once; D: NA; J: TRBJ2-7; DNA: TGTGCCAGTAGTGAGCAGGGAAAACCTATCGAGCAGTACTTC; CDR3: CASSEQGKPIEQYF
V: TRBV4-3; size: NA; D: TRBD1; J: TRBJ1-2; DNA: TGCGCCAGCAGCCCTCAACAGGGGGCTGTTGGCTACACCTTC; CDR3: CASSPQQGAVGYTF
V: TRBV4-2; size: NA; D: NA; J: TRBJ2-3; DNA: TGTGCCAGCAGCCCTACTACTAACCCCGCGGATACGCAGTATTTT; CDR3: CASSPTTNPADTQYF
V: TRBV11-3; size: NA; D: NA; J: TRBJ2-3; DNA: TGTGCCAGCAGCCGAGGAGGCCGGATCCCTAGCACAGATACGCAGTATTTT; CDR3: CASSRGGRIPSTDTQYF
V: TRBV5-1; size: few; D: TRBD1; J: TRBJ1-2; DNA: TGCGCCAGCAGCCTGGGACAGGGGGGTTATGGCTACACCTTC; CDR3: CASSLGQGGYGYTF
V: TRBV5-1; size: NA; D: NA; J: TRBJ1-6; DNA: TGCGCCAGCAGCTCTGGGCCAACAGGGTATAATTCACCCCTCCACTTT; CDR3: CASSSGPTGYNSPLHF
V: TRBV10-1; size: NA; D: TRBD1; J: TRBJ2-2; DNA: TGCGCCAGCAGTGATTTTCGACAGGGGCGGACCGGGGAGCTGTTTTTT; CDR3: CASSDFRQGRTGELFF
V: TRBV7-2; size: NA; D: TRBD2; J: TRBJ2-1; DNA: TGTGCCAGCAGCTTATCCTCTAGCGGGAGTTACGCGTCCAATGAGCAGTTCTTC; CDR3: CASSLSSSGSYASNEQFF
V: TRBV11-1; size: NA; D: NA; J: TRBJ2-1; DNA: TGTGCCAGCAGCATAGAGACAGGAGTTGGGCAGTTCTTC; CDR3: CASSIETGVGQFF
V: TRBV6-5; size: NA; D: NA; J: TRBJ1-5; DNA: TGTGCCACCGGACGGGGGGTGAATCAGCCCCAGCATTTT; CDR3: CATGRGVNQPQHF
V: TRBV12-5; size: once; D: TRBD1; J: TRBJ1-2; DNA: TGTGCTAGTGGTCCAGGGGGAGTGAACTATGGCTACACCTTC; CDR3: CASGPGGVNYGYTF
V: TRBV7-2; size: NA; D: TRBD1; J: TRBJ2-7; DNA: TGTGCCAGCAGCCTGACAGGGCCCTCCTACGAGCAGTACTTC; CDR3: CASSLTGPSYEQYF
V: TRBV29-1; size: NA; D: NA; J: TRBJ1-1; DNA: TGCAGCGGGGGGGGCATGAACACTGAAGCTTTCTTT; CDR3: CSGGGMNTEAFF
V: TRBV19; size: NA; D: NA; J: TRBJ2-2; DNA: TGTGCCAGTAGTGCCCGAACTAGAACCGGGGAGCTGTTTTTT; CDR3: CASSARTRTGELFF
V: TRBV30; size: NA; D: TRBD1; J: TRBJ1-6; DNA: TGTGCCTGGAACTCGGGACAGGGGGCCCCTAGCCGATCCTCACCCCTCCACTTT; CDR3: CAWNSGQGAPSRSSPLHF
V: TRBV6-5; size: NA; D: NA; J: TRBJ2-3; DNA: TGTGCCAGCAAAATTTACCCCCGAGCGGATACGCAGTATTTT; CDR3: CASKIYPRADTQYF
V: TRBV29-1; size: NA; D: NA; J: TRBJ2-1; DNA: TGCAGCGTTGAATGGTTAGGGGTGGGAAATGAGCAGTTCTTC; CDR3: CSVEWLGVGNEQFF
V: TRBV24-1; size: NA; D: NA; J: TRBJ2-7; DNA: TGTGCCACCAGTGATTTGCCCAATACAGGGACAACCTACGAGCAGTACTTC; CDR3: CATSDLPNTGTTYEQYF
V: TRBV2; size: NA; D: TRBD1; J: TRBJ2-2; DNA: TGTGCCAGCAGGGCCGCGGGACAGGGGGCCGGGGAGCTGTTTTTT; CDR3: CASRAAGQGAGELFF
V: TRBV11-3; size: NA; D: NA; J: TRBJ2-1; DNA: TGTGCCAGCAGCCCCCTCGGGGATGGTGAGCAGTTCTTC; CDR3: CASSPLGDGEQFF
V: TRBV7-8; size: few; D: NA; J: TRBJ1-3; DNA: TGTGCCAGCAGCCCCCTTACTGGAAACACCATATATTTT; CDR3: CASSPLTGNTIYF
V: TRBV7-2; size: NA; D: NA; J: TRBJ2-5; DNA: TGTGCCAGCAGCTTACCCCCCCGGGGGGCCCGTGAGACCCAGTACTTC; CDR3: CASSLPPRGARETQYF
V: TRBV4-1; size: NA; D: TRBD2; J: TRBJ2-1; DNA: TGCGCCAGCAGCCAAGTTGGACTAGCGCGTCAGTTCTTC; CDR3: CASSQVGLARQFF
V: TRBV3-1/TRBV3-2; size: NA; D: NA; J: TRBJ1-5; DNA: TGTGCCAGCAGCCAAGGGGACATCCCACAGCCCCAGCATTTT; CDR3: CASSQGDIPQPQHF
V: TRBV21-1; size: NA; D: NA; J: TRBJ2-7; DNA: TGTGCCGCCTCGATACCCGCTAGCGGGAGAGAGGAGAACGAGCAGTACTTC; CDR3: CAASIPASGREENEQYF
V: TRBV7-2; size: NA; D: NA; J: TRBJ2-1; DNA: TGTGCCAGCAGACAAGGGGATGAGCAGTTCTTC; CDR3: CASRQGDEQFF
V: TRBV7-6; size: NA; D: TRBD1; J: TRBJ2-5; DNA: TGTGCCAGCAGCTCCGGGGGGACAGGGGCGATGGAGACCCAGTACTTC; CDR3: CASSSGGTGAMETQYF
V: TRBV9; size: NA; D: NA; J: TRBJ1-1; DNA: TGTGCCAGCAGCGTAGATGGTCGGCAGGCCACTGAAGCTTTCTTT; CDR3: CASSVDGRQATEAFF
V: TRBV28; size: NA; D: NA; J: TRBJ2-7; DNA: TGTGCCAGCAGCCGAGGCGACAGCCGAAGGACCTACGAGCAGTACTTC; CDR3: CASSRGDSRRTYEQYF
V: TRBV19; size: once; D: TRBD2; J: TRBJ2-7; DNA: TGTGCCAGTAGTACCGGACTAGCGGGCGTCTACGAGCAGTACTTC; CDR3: CASSTGLAGVYEQYF
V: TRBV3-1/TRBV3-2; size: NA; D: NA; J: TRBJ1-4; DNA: TGTGCCAGCAGCCAAGATCGGGCAGGGAATGAAAAACTGTTTTTT; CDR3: CASSQDRAGNEKLFF
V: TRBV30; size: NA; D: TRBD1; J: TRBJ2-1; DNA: TGTGCCTGGAGAATTGCAGGGGGCTACAATGAGCAGTTCTTC; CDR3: CAWRIAGGYNEQFF
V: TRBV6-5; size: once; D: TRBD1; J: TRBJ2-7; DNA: TGTGCCAGCAGTTACAGGGACAGGGCGGGCTACGAGCAGTACTTC; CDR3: CASSYRDRAGYEQYF
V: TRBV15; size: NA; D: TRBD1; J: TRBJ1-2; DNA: TGTGCCACCAGCAGAGACCCCGACAGGGCTGGCTATGGCTACACCTTC; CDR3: CATSRDPDRAGYGYTF
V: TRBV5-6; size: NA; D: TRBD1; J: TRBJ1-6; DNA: TGTGCCAGCAGCTTGGCAGACAGGGTGGATTCACCCCTCCACTTT; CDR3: CASSLADRVDSPLHF
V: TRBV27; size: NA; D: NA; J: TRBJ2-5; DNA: TGTGCCAGCAGTTTATCGAAACAAGTTGCAGAGACCCAGTACTTC; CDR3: CASSLSKQVAETQYF
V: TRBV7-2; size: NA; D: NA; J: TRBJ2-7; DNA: TGTGCCAGCAGCCCGCGCCACGAGCAGTACTTC; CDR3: CASSPRHEQYF
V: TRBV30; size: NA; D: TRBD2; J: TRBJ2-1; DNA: TGTGCCTGGAGTGTACTAGCGGGAGGTGGTGAGCAGTTCTTC; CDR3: CAWSVLAGGGEQFF
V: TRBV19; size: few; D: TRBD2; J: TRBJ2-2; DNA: TGTGCCAGTAGTCCAGGACTAGCCGCCGGGGAGCTGTTTTTT; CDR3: CASSPGLAAGELFF